A single sample gave rise to the 26 T cell receptor beta chains below, sequenced in a study of radiotherapy plus CTLA-4 blockade in lung cancer. Assay used: immunoSEQ multiplex PCR; TCRdb lists only in-frame clones, some missing. Found here are roughly 77,000 clones, nearly 75% of them singletons; the top ten hold more than 8%. Specimen: peripheral blood, collected from a patient treated with radiotherapy plus ipilimumab. These receptors were obtained from a human donor with non-small cell lung cancer whose response to radiotherapy plus ipilimumab could not be evaluated.

This clone came up a few times. This sequence joins TRBV5-8 and TRBJ2-3; D may be TRBD2 (5 bases). V was clipped by 4 bases and J by 6 bases, with 12 bases between them. The length of the CDR3 is 13 residues. Germline V gene data show CDR1 as SGHTS and CDR2 as YDEGEE. CDR3 sequence: CASSQDFGDTQYF. The DNA of the CDR3 is TGTGCCAGCAGCCAGGACTTTGGGGATACGCAGTATTTT.

Concerning this clone: The sample has other DNA sequences that encode this CDR3 too. The gene calls are TRBV5-1 and TRBJ2-3; the match to TRBD2 covers 9 bases. The CDR3 runs 15 residues. Germline lookup yields CDR1 SGHRS and CDR2 YFSETQ. The V gene end was trimmed by 4 bases and the J gene end by 0 bases; junction bases not matched to a gene: 3. The CDR3 protein is CASSLLAGSTDTQYF. The DNA for the CDR3 is TGCGCCAGCAGCCTACTAGCGGGCAGCACAGATACGCAGTATTTT.

CDR3 sequence: CSALTRMEQFF. In nucleotides, the CDR3 is TGCAGTGCGCTTACTAGGATGGAGCAGTTCTTC. The chain is built from TRBV20-1 and TRBJ2-1; TRBD2 is a possible D gene (5 bases). In germline, CDR1 is DFQATT, CDR2 SNEGSKA (reference sequence). V lost 6 bases and J 10 bases, leaving 13 bases between the germline ends. The CDR3 extends over 11 amino acids.

The chain joins TRBV6-6 to TRBJ1-1; TRBD1 might be the D (6 bases). This CDR3 has 14 residues. Germline assignment: CDR1 MNHNY and CDR2 SVGAGI (reference sequence). V was shortened by 0 bases and J by 6 bases, with 11 bases between the two germline ends. The CDR3 DNA reads as TGTGCCAGCAGTTACTCGGACAGTTACCCTGAAGCTTTCTTT. Translating it yields CASSYSDSYPEAFF.

The chain couples TRBV4-1 to TRBJ2-1; TRBD2 aligns across 12 bases. The CDR3 totals 15 residues. V trimming: 4 bases; J trimming: 7 bases; junction bases outside the gene matches: 5. The germline CDR1 and CDR2 sequences are MGHRA and YSYEKL. This chain's CDR3 is CASSRGTSGLNEQFF. Written as DNA, the CDR3 is TGCGCCAGCAGCCGCGGGACTAGCGGGTTGAATGAGCAGTTCTTC.

The V call is TRBV27, the J call TRBJ1-2, with 12 nucleotides matching TRBD1. J lost 2 bases, V lost 5 bases, and 6 bases had no gene match. Germline V gives CDR1 MNHEY, CDR2 SMNVEV (reference sequence). There are 16 residues in the CDR3. CDR3 loop: CASSPGTGGANYGYTF. The CDR3 bases are TGTGCCAGCAGTCCGGGGACAGGGGGCGCGAACTATGGCTACACCTTC.

This chain joins TRBV28 and TRBJ1-5, with D possibly matching TRBD1 (6 bases). V was trimmed by 5 bases and J by 11 bases, leaving 22 bases between them. The germline V gene has CDR1 MDHEN and CDR2 SYDVKM. This CDR3 has 15 residues. The CDR3: CASSPLTRGQGAQHF. The CDR3 DNA reads TGTGCCAGCAGTCCTTTAACACGGGGACAAGGGGCCCAGCATTTT.

The chain employs TRBV12-5 and TRBJ2-5, with 11 bases aligning to TRBD2. CDR1 is LGHNT, CDR2 FRNRAP, per germline. The CDR3 runs 17 residues. V lost 7 bases to trimming and J lost 3 bases; unmatched junction nucleotides: 13. The CDR3 here is CASARGGSGRAEETQYF. The DNA for the CDR3 is TGTGCTAGTGCCCGAGGCGGTAGCGGGAGGGCCGAAGAGACCCAGTACTTC.

The chain is built from TRBV4-3 and TRBJ2-3, with a possible D match to TRBD2 (6 bases). V was clipped by 1 base and J by 0 bases, with 14 bases between them. From germline, CDR1 is LGHNA and CDR2 YSLEER. This CDR3 spans 17 amino acids. CDR3 sequence: CASSQVQDYISTDTQYF. The CDR3 DNA follows: TGCGCCAGCAGCCAAGTTCAGGACTACATAAGCACAGATACGCAGTATTTT.

The gene calls are TRBV4-2 and TRBJ2-1, with 14 bases identical to TRBD2. J was trimmed by 3 bases and V by 3 bases; bases with no gene match: 16. The CDR3 consists of 21 residues. Germline V gene data show CDR1 as LGHNA and CDR2 as YNFKEQ. This chain's CDR3 is CASSHPGTSGRAPLLYNEQFF. The CDR3 nucleotides read TGTGCCAGCAGCCACCCAGGGACTAGCGGGAGAGCCCCCCTTCTCTACAATGAGCAGTTCTTC.

This clone has just a few counts. The chain uses TRBV7-6 and TRBJ1-3; 7 positions agree with TRBD1. Trimming took 0 bases from V and 3 from J; bases not matched to a gene: 5. Per the germline V gene, CDR1 is SGHVS and CDR2 is FNYEAQ. CDR3 length: 16 amino acids. The CDR3: CASSLASGTVGNTIYF. Written as DNA, the CDR3 is TGTGCCAGCAGCTTAGCATCCGGGACAGTTGGAAACACCATATATTTT.

This chain connects TRBV2 to TRBJ2-3; TRBD2 agrees at 7 bases. With V trimmed by 0 bases and J by 6 bases, 0 bases remained unmatched. This CDR3 has 13 residues. Germline CDR1 reads SNHLY; CDR2 reads FYNNEI. The CDR3: CASSEAGGDTQYF. Here the CDR3 DNA reads TGTGCCAGCAGTGAAGCGGGGGGGGATACGCAGTATTTT.

This chain joins TRBV5-1 and TRBJ1-2; TRBD1 agrees at 9 bases. The J segment lost 4 bases and the V segment lost 0 bases, leaving 4 bases of the junction unmatched. Looked up from germline, CDR1 is SGHRS and CDR2 is YFSETQ. The CDR3 loop spans 15 amino acids. The CDR3 reads CASSLGQGVGYGYTF. For the CDR3, the DNA is TGCGCCAGCAGCTTGGGACAGGGGGTGGGCTATGGCTACACCTTC.

The gene calls are TRBV11-2 and TRBJ2-1; D remains unclear. The CDR3 runs to 12 residues. Deletions cut 5 bases from V and 7 bases from J, with 9 bases between. Germline CDR1 SGHAT, CDR2 FQNNGV. The CDR3 bases are TGTGCCAGCAGCCTAACGGGTAATGAGCAGTTCTTC. Protein: CASSLTGNEQFF.

The V call is TRBV28, the J call TRBJ1-1, with 7 bases fitting TRBD1. The length of the CDR3 is 14 residues. Germline CDR1 and CDR2: MDHEN and SYDVKM. The junction had 4 bases not matched to a gene; V was cut back by 6 bases and J by 0 bases. Here the CDR3 reads CASSPDRVNTEAFF. CDR3 nucleotides: TGTGCCAGCAGCCCTGACAGGGTGAACACTGAAGCTTTCTTT.

The chain couples TRBV6-5 to TRBJ2-3, with D tentatively TRBD1 (5 bases). Per germline, CDR1 MNHEY and CDR2 SVGAGI. V lost 8 bases and J 0 bases, leaving 6 bases between the germline ends. This CDR3 has 12 residues. The chain's CDR3 is CASGASTDTQYF. The CDR3, as DNA: TGTGCCAGCGGGGCTAGCACAGATACGCAGTATTTT.

This clone was seen at least ten times. The chain is built from TRBV19 and TRBJ1-2; tentative D call: TRBD1 (6 bases). Germline lookup yields CDR1 LNHDA and CDR2 SQIVND (reference sequence). This CDR3 is 12 amino acids long. V lost 10 bases and J 0 bases, leaving 9 bases between the germline ends. The CDR3 reads CATRTANYGYTF. CDR3 bases: TGTGCCACCAGGACAGCTAACTATGGCTACACCTTC.

This chain connects TRBV11-2 to TRBJ2-4, with 7 bases matching TRBD2. With V trimmed by 4 bases and J by 15 bases, 6 bases remained unmatched. In germline, CDR1 is SGHAT, CDR2 FQNNGV. The CDR3 spans 11 residues. The DNA of the CDR3 is TGTGCCAGCAGCTACGGGGGAGGGAGGTACTTC. Its protein product is CASSYGGGRYF.

This rearrangement joins TRBV6-1 to TRBJ1-4; 8 bases are a match to TRBD1. The CDR3 spans 14 residues. CDR1 is MNHNS, CDR2 SASEGT, per germline. V gave up 7 bases and J gave up 3 bases; unmatched junction bases: 4. CDR3: CASTPGQANEKLFF. In nucleotides, the CDR3 is TGTGCCAGCACCCCGGGACAGGCTAATGAAAAACTGTTTTTT.

The rearrangement joins TRBV5-5 to TRBJ1-6; the D gene is possibly TRBD1 (6 bases). V dropped 1 base and J dropped 8 bases, with 7 bases sitting between them. Germline lookup yields CDR1 SGHKS and CDR2 YYEKEE (reference sequence). The CDR3 has 13 amino acids. The CDR3 spells CASSLHRDSPLHF. DNA of the CDR3: TGTGCCAGCAGCTTGCACAGGGATTCACCCCTCCACTTT.

The chain employs TRBV5-1 and TRBJ2-7; D remains ambiguous. Trimming left V 0 bases short and J 3 bases short, with 4 bases between. This CDR3 comprises 12 residues. Looked up from germline, CDR1 is SGHRS and CDR2 is YFSETQ. The CDR3, as DNA: TGCGCCAGCAGCTTGGACAACTACGAGCAGTACTTC. It yields the protein CASSLDNYEQYF. The full variable domain, its missing parts supplied by reference TRBV5-1 and TRBJ2-7, is KAGVTQTPRYLIKTRGQQVTLSCSPISGHRSVSWYQQTPGQGLQFLFEYFSETQRNKGNFPGRFSGRQFSNSRSEMNVSTLELGDSALYLCASSLDNYEQYFGPGTRLTVT.

The chain is built from TRBV10-3 and TRBJ2-1; TRBD1 agrees at 8 bases. Germline CDR1 ENHRY, CDR2 SYGVKD. The CDR3 is made up of 16 amino acids. Trimming at V came to 11 bases and at J to 3 bases, leaving 15 bases not matched to a gene. CDR3 region: CAANKEDRVNYNEQFF. The CDR3, as DNA: TGTGCCGCAAATAAGGAGGACAGGGTTAACTACAATGAGCAGTTCTTC.

The chain combines TRBV27 with TRBJ1-1, with a possible D match to TRBD1 (6 bases). Germline assignment: CDR1 MNHEY and CDR2 SMNVEV (reference sequence). Between the trimmed V and J ends, which lost 2 bases and 3 bases, there was a span of 7 bases. The CDR3 has 13 residues. CDR3 nucleotide sequence: TGTGCCAGCAGTTTAAACAGGGACACTGAAGCTTTCTTT. Translation gives CASSLNRDTEAFF.

The chain carries TRBV14 and TRBJ2-2; the D gene is possibly TRBD1 (5 bases). Trimming stripped 5 bases from V and 3 bases from J, with 7 bases between. Germline V CDR1 and CDR2: SGHDN, FVKESK. This CDR3 has 13 residues. Written as DNA, the CDR3 is TGTGCCAGCAGCGCAGGGCACACCGGGGAGCTGTTTTTT. Amino acids: CASSAGHTGELFF.

The V and J genes are TRBV5-1 and TRBJ1-1; a weak D match, TRBD1 (5 bases). Trimming took off 4 bases at V and 3 bases at J, with 19 bases between the two ends. This CDR3 is built from 16 residues. CDR1 and CDR2 (germline): SGHRS, YFSETQ. The CDR3: CASSGGVGGSDTEAFF. The DNA for the CDR3 is TGCGCCAGCAGCGGGGGGGTTGGGGGATCGGACACTGAAGCTTTCTTT.

This clone was counted a few times. The genes are TRBV5-1 and TRBJ2-1; 13 nucleotides match TRBD2. Germline assignment: CDR1 SGHRS and CDR2 YFSETQ. V lost 4 bases and J lost 7; bases outside the gene matches: 11. The length of the CDR3 is 17 residues. CDR3 coding DNA: TGCGCCAGCAGCCCCGTGAGTACTAGCGGGAGGGCAAATGAGCAGTTCTTC. This codes for CASSPVSTSGRANEQFF.